The subject of this entry is one TCR beta chain. Its antigen is undetermined. The data originate from a study of shared clonotypes between healthy human individuals. Study-level points and caveats: A handful of donors shared 5% to 5.5% of their naive CD4 clonotypes. Clonotypes not shared had lower generation probabilities than those common to all four donors. Naive subsets tended to show greater estimated richness than memory subsets. Sampling covered nothing but blood. Tissue TCR repertoires likely differ from those found in blood.

Produced via immunoSEQ multiplex PCR; TCRdb's table is partial and in-frame only. The table has roughly 2.6 million clones, around 94% seen once. The sample was naive CD4+ T cells sorted from blood. Subset: CD45RA+ positively selected. The source is a man aged 18 to 30 in good health.

CDR3 nucleotides: TGTGCCAGCAGCCCAAGACCGACAGGGGGCGTTTCCTACAATGAGCAGTTCTTC. Amino acid sequence: CASSPRPTGGVSYNEQFF. The V and J genes are TRBV7-8 and TRBJ2-1, with 10 bases lining up with TRBD1. The V gene's germline CDR1 is SGHVS and CDR2 FQNEAQ. With 5 bases clipped from V and 1 base from J, the junction kept 11 bases outside the gene matches. CDR3 length equals 18 residues. The full variable domain, in which reference TRBV7-8 and TRBJ2-1 provide the parts outside the CDR3, is GAGVSQSPRYKVAKRGQDVALRCDPISGHVSLFWYQQALGQGPEFLTYFQNEAQLDKSGLPSDRFFAERPEGSVSTLKIQRTQQEDSAVYLCASSPRPTGGVSYNEQFFGPGTRLTVL.